This TCR beta chain stems from a study of T cell repertoires in cytomegalovirus infection. Across the whole study: An indication of both CMV infection and matching HLA type came from public TCR beta signatures. Study results and limitations: Pooled public TCR beta family frequency picked out CMV carriers with the relevant HLA. The response measured ex vivo was dominated by TCR beta clonotypes (HLA-C-restricted and CMV-specific).

This CDR3 has 14 amino acids. Germline-derived CDR1 and CDR2 are ENHRY and SYGVKD. Losses at the gene ends were 5 bases for V and 5 bases for J; bases not matched to a gene: 7. For this clonotype: Its antigen is unidentified.

Using its own MiXCR run on the reads, TCRdb lists one record per CDR3 protein. The data contain about 920,000 distinct CDR3 sequences, around 30% of them singletons. This chain uses TRBV10-3 with TRBJ2-3; 7 bases match TRBD2. The source was cultured CD8+ T cells from PBMCs, collected from culture after CMV antigen stimulation. The origin of this receptor is a human donor in good health (CMV status not recorded). Some clones in this sample may be carry-over from other donors' samples. The CDR3 loop is CAISRRGEEDTQYF. The CDR3, as DNA: TGTGCCATCAGTAGACGGGGGGAGGAAGATACGCAGTATTTT.